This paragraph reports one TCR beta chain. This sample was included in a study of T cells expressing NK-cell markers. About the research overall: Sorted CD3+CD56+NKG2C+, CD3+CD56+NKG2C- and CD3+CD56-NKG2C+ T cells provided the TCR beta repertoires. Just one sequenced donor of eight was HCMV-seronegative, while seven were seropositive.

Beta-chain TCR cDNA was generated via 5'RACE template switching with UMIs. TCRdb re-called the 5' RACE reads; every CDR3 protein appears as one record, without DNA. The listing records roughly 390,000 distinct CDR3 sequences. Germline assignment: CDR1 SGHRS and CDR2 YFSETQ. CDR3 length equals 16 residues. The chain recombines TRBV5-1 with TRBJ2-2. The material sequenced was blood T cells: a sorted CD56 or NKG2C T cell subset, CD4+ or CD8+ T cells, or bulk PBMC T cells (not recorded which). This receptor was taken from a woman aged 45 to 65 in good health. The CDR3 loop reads CASSSGQGSYTGELFF.